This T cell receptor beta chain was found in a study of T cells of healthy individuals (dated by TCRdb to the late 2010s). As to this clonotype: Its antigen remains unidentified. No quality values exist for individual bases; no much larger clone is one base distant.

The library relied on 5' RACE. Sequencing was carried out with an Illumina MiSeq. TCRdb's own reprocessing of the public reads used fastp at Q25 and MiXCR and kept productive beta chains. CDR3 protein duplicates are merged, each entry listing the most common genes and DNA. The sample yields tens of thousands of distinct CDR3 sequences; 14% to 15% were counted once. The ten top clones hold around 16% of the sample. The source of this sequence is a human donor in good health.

The CDR3 protein sequence reads: CSARGDRDQPQHF. The nucleotide sequence is TGCAGTGCTAGAGGTGACAGGGATCAGCCCCAGCATTTT. The sequence is built from TRBV20-1 and TRBJ1-5; 7 bases in the middle match TRBD1. CDR1 DFQATT and CDR2 SNEGSKA were looked up in the germline V gene (reference sequence). The CDR3 sequence holds 13 residues, the cysteine and phenylalanine included. Here the CDR3 DNA is all that survives: 39 bases in frame from base 1. At the junction V is shortened by 1 base and J by 5 bases; bases outside the gene matches: 2.